This TCR beta chain appears in the sequencing data of a study of vaccination and CD4 T cells after COVID-19. CD4+ T cells that had been cultured provided DNA sequenced with the Oncomine TCR Beta short-read assay. Each CDR3 protein gets one entry after TCRdb re-called the PCR reads with MiXCR. The sample includes some 12,000 distinct CDR3 sequences, around half of them seen just once. In the case of this clonotype: The antigen is not known.

Treatment noted: approximately 10-day PBMC culture with coronavirus spike peptide pools or control peptides (ViraFEST assay). This CDR3 has 11 amino acids. Trimming cost V 6 bases and J 4 bases, with 9 bases left between them. CDR1 is DFQATT, CDR2 SNEGSKA, per germline (reference sequence). Sample: CD4+ T cells from blood, cultured in vitro. The receptor was derived from a human donor who had recovered from COVID-19. This chain joins TRBV20-1 and TRBJ1-1; no definite D call. This chain's CDR3 is CSANLVTEAFF. The CDR3 DNA reads TGCAGTGCCAATCTTGTCACTGAAGCTTTCTTT.